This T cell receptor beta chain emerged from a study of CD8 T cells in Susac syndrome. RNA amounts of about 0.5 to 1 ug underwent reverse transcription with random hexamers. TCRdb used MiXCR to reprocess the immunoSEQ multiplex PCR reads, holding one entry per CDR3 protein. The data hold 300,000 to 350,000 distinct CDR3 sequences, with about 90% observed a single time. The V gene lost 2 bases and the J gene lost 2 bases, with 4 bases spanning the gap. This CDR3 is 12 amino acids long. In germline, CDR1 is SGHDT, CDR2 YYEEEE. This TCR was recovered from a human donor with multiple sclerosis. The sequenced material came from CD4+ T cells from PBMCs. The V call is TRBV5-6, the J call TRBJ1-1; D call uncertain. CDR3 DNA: TGTGCCAGCAGCTTAGACAACACTGAAGCTTTCTTT. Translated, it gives CASSLDNTEAFF. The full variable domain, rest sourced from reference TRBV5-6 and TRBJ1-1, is DAGVTQSPTHLIKTRGQQVTLRCSPKSGHDTVSWYQQALGQGPQFIFQYYEEEERQRGNFPDRFSGHQFPNYSSELNVNALLLGDSALYLCASSLDNTEAFFGQGTRLTVV.